Shown below are 27 T cell receptor beta chains from a single sample sequenced in a study of memory CD4+ T cells and cytomegalovirus serostatus. The sort gate was single viable CD3+CD4+CD8-CD45RO+ cells for memory CD4+ T cells. Sequencing was performed with immunoSEQ multiplex PCR; in TCRdb, only in-frame clones are kept and a portion is missing. Of tens of thousands of clones in the sample, 70% to 75% are singletons; the top ten hold 2.6%. The sample comprised memory CD4+ T cells from blood. These receptors came from an adult in good health and CMV-seropositive.

To note about this clone: Different DNA sequences within this sample yield the same CDR3. This rearrangement joins TRBV7-2 to TRBJ1-2; D is unresolved. The V end lost 1 base, the J end lost 3 bases, and 6 bases lay between the germline ends. Looked up from germline, CDR1 is SGHTA and CDR2 is FQGNSA. CDR3 size: 13 residues. The CDR3 bases are TGTGCCAGCAGCTTAGGGCCGGACTATGGCTACACCTTC. Translating gives CASSLGPDYGYTF.

The chain links TRBV7-2 to TRBJ2-7, with 9 bases matching TRBD1. This CDR3 region has 15 residues. V gave up 1 base and J gave up 7 bases; unmatched junction bases: 8. Germline CDR1 is SGHTA and CDR2 is FQGNSA. The CDR3 DNA sequence: TGTGCCAGCAGCTTAGACGGGACAGGGATGGGGGAGCAGTACTTC. It codes for CASSLDGTGMGEQYF.

As to this clone: Distinct nucleotide sequences in the sample also encode this CDR3. V is TRBV30 and J is TRBJ2-7; D remains ambiguous. V dropped 2 bases and J dropped 0 bases, with 8 bases sitting between them. This CDR3 has 13 residues. Per germline, CDR1 GTSNPN and CDR2 SVGIG (reference sequence). CDR3 nucleotide sequence: TGTGCCTGGAGTCGAGGTAGCTCCTACGAGCAGTACGTC. Residues: CAWSRGSSYEQYV.

The rearrangement uses TRBV4-2 and TRBJ2-7, with no clear D. The CDR3 spans 14 residues. Germline CDR1 is LGHNA and CDR2 is YNFKEQ. Trimming took off 0 bases at V and 4 bases at J, with 10 bases between the two ends. In nucleotides, the CDR3 is TGTGCCAGCAGCCAAGATCGTGGGCCTTACGAGCAGTACTTC. It specifies CASSQDRGPYEQYF.

The rearrangement uses TRBV4-3 and TRBJ2-1; TRBD2 is a possible D gene (6 bases). V was clipped by 4 bases and J by 4 bases, with 8 bases between them. Germline loops: CDR1 LGHNA, CDR2 YSLEER. CDR3 length equals 13 residues. The CDR3 spells CASSRSGYNEQFF. DNA of the CDR3: TGCGCCAGCAGCCGGAGCGGGTACAATGAGCAGTTCTTC.

The V call is TRBV27, the J call TRBJ2-3, with a weak D call TRBD2 (6 bases). The CDR3 has 15 residues. Germline V gene data show CDR1 as MNHEY and CDR2 as SMNVEV (reference sequence). V lost 2 bases and J 1 base, leaving 10 bases between the germline ends. The chain's CDR3 is CASSLRSGGTDTQYF. Here the CDR3 DNA reads TGTGCCAGCAGTTTAAGGTCGGGGGGCACAGATACGCAGTATTTT.

The genes are TRBV5-8 and TRBJ2-7; D unresolved. The V gene's germline CDR1 is SGHTS and CDR2 YDEGEE. The CDR3 is made up of 16 amino acids. V lost 5 bases, J lost 0 bases, and 18 bases lay in between. DNA for the CDR3: TGTGCCAGCAGACCAACGAGCGAAGTTCACTCCTACGAGCAGTACTTC. Translated, it gives CASRPTSEVHSYEQYF.

V is TRBV2 and J is TRBJ1-2; D is unresolved. CDR1 and CDR2 (germline): SNHLY, FYNNEI. CDR3 length: 13 amino acids. Trimming cost V 6 bases and J 7 bases, with 15 bases left between them. CDR3 DNA sequence: TGTGCCAGCAGACAACGGTGGGTGGCTGGCTACACCTTC. Amino acids: CASRQRWVAGYTF.

J is TRBJ2-7 and V is TRBV5-1, with D possibly being TRBD1 or TRBD2 (5 bases each). Germline CDR1 reads SGHRS; CDR2 reads YFSETQ. The CDR3 loop spans 15 amino acids. V gave up 0 bases and J gave up 3 bases, with 13 bases separating them. Here the CDR3 reads CASSLDWGKDYEQYF. The DNA of the CDR3 is TGCGCCAGCAGCTTGGACTGGGGGAAGGACTACGAGCAGTACTTC.

The gene calls are TRBV6-5 and TRBJ2-5; 10 positions agree with TRBD1. With 4 bases clipped from V and 5 bases from J, the junction kept 7 bases outside the gene matches. Germline loops: CDR1 MNHEY, CDR2 SVGAGI. The CDR3 has 15 residues. The CDR3 bases are TGTGCCAGCAGTTCCGCGACAGGGGGCGCCGAGACCCAGTACTTC. Encoded protein: CASSSATGGAETQYF.

A single count supports this clone. V and J are TRBV28 and TRBJ1-3; D gene ambiguous. The CDR3 covers 15 residues. With 6 bases removed from V and 0 bases from J, the gap between germline ends came to 12 bases. The germline CDR1 and CDR2 sequences are MDHEN and SYDVKM. The CDR3 loop reads CASSPDGISGNTIYF. DNA of the CDR3: TGTGCCAGCAGCCCAGACGGTATCTCTGGAAACACCATATATTTT.

The sample holds a few counts of this clone. The chain has TRBV7-8 and TRBJ2-7; 7 bases agree with TRBD2. V gave up 11 bases and J gave up 2 bases; unmatched junction bases: 12. CDR3 length equals 14 residues. CDR1 is SGHVS and CDR2 is FQNEAQ in the germline V gene. CDR3 loop: CAVTGGGGPYEQYF. The CDR3 region has the DNA TGTGCCGTGACCGGCGGGGGAGGACCCTACGAGCAGTACTTC.

The chain uses TRBV28 and TRBJ2-3, with 7 bases matching TRBD1. The trim removed 3 bases at V and 1 base at J, leaving 4 bases unmatched. The CDR3 sequence is 15 residues long. Germline CDR1 reads MDHEN; CDR2 reads SYDVKM. CDR3 nucleotides: TGTGCCAGCAGTTTGGGGACAGAGGGCACAGATACGCAGTATTTT. Amino acid sequence: CASSLGTEGTDTQYF.

This rearrangement joins TRBV5-1 to TRBJ1-3, with 7 bases aligning to TRBD1. CDR1 and CDR2 (germline): SGHRS, YFSETQ. The CDR3 consists of 16 residues. V lost 0 bases and J lost 4; bases outside the gene matches: 7. This chain's CDR3 is CASSLEQGRLGNTIYF. In DNA form, the CDR3 reads TGCGCCAGCAGCTTGGAACAGGGGAGGCTCGGAAACACCATATATTTT.

The V gene is TRBV10-1, the J gene TRBJ2-1, with D possibly TRBD1 on 6 matching bases. This CDR3 has 20 amino acids. Germline V gene lookup returns CDR1 WNHNN and CDR2 SYGVQD (reference sequence). Trimming shortened V by 11 bases and J by 2 bases, and 34 bases separated the two germline ends. The CDR3 loop is CAPKEGEAPSTLVPYNEQFF. CDR3 in DNA: TGCGCCCCGAAAGAGGGGGAAGCTCCTAGTACCCTCGTTCCCTACAATGAGCAGTTCTTC.

The rearrangement uses TRBV6-1 and TRBJ2-2, with 8 bases lining up with TRBD2. V shed 3 bases, J shed 0 bases, and the junction held 3 bases outside the gene matches. CDR3 length: 16 amino acids. The germline gives CDR1 MNHNS, CDR2 SASEGT. The CDR3 here is CASSDTSGTNTGELFF. The CDR3 DNA reads TGTGCCAGCAGTGATACTAGCGGCACGAACACCGGGGAGCTGTTTTTT.

This chain's CDR3 is CASSVGSGGYSYEQYF. The CDR3 coding sequence is TGTGCCAGCAGCGTAGGGTCGGGAGGATACTCCTACGAGCAGTACTTC. The chain couples TRBV9 to TRBJ2-7, with 7 bases that match TRBD2. The CDR3 length is 16 residues. The junction had 6 bases not matched to a gene; V was cut back by 0 bases and J by 0 bases. CDR1 is SGDLS and CDR2 is YYNGEE in the germline V gene. The whole variable domain, filled in from reference TRBV9 and TRBJ2-7, reads DSGVTQTPKHLITATGQRVTLRCSPRSGDLSVYWYQQSLDQGLQFLIQYYNGEERAKGNILERFSAQQFPDLHSELNLSSLELGDSALYFCASSVGSGGYSYEQYFGPGTRLTVT.

The chain uses TRBV7-9 and TRBJ2-3, with D unclear. Germline loops: CDR1 SEHNR, CDR2 FQNEAQ (reference sequence). The V gene lost 1 base and the J gene lost 10 bases, with 9 bases spanning the gap. The CDR3 is made up of 12 amino acids. The CDR3 DNA reads TGTGCCAGCAGCTTAGGTGATCTGGCGCAGTATTTT. It specifies CASSLGDLAQYF. Full variable domain (missing parts from reference TRBV7-9 and TRBJ2-3): DTGVSQNPRHKITKRGQNVTFRCDPISEHNRLYWYRQTLGQGPEFLTYFQNEAQLEKSRLLSDRFSAERPKGSFSTLEIQRTEQGDSAMYLCASSLGDLAQYFGPGTRLTVL.

The chain employs TRBV5-4 and TRBJ2-7, with 7 bases lining up with TRBD2. Unmatched junction bases numbered 9, after V lost 4 bases and J lost 2 bases. The germline V gene has CDR1 SGHNT and CDR2 YYREEE (reference sequence). The CDR3 runs to 15 residues. CDR3 sequence (DNA): TGTGCCAGCAGCCGGGGGGTAGCGGAGCCCTACGAGCAGTACTTC. Protein product: CASSRGVAEPYEQYF.

This clone was picked up a small number of times. The chain is built from TRBV2 and TRBJ1-2; D is ambiguous. Germline-derived CDR1 and CDR2 are SNHLY and FYNNEI. V lost 8 bases and J 3 bases, leaving 10 bases between the germline ends. There are 12 residues in the CDR3. The DNA for the CDR3 is TGTGCCAGCTCCGGGGTCGACTATGGCTACACCTTC. This encodes CASSGVDYGYTF.

V gene TRBV7-2 combines with J gene TRBJ1-3; D unresolved. CDR1 and CDR2 (germline): SGHTA, FQGNSA. This CDR3 region has 15 residues. Trimming left V 6 bases short and J 0 bases short, with 12 bases between. The CDR3 region has the DNA TGTGCCAGCAGTAGAGGAGCTAACTCTGGAAACACCATATATTTT. This sequence encodes CASSRGANSGNTIYF.

The chain uses TRBV6-5 and TRBJ2-5; either TRBD1 or TRBD2 may fit D (5 bases each). Germline CDR1 reads MNHEY; CDR2 reads SVGAGI. Between the trimmed V and J ends, which lost 6 bases and 0 bases, there was a span of 11 bases. This CDR3 contains 14 residues. CDR3: CASRRGLNQETQYF. CDR3 in DNA: TGTGCCAGCAGGAGGGGCCTCAACCAAGAGACCCAGTACTTC.

The CDR3 bases are TGTGCCAGTAGTAAGCGGACAGGGGAAGGTTGGCCCCAGCATTTT. Protein product: CASSKRTGEGWPQHF. V and J are TRBV19 and TRBJ1-5; 9 bases are shared with TRBD1. The CDR3 consists of 15 residues. With 4 bases clipped from V and 9 bases from J, the junction kept 10 bases outside the gene matches. The germline V gene encodes CDR1 LNHDA and CDR2 SQIVND (reference sequence).

This clone was picked up a small number of times. This chain connects TRBV19 to TRBJ1-1, with D possibly being TRBD1 (6 bases). Germline assignment: CDR1 LNHDA and CDR2 SQIVND (reference sequence). Deletions cut 4 bases from V and 10 bases from J, with 16 bases between. The CDR3 contains 13 residues. This CDR3 is CASSRATGSRAFF. The CDR3 nucleotides are TGTGCCAGTAGTAGGGCAACAGGGAGTCGAGCTTTCTTT.

The chain has TRBV2 and TRBJ2-7; D gene ambiguous. Trimming shortened V by 1 base and J by 3 bases, and 10 bases separated the two germline ends. The length of the CDR3 is 14 residues. CDR1 and CDR2 from the germline V gene are SNHLY and FYNNEI. The CDR3 here is CASSEDLLHYEQYV. The CDR3, as DNA: TGTGCCAGCAGTGAAGATCTCTTGCACTACGAGCAGTACGTC.

J is TRBJ2-1 and V is TRBV5-6, with a tentative D call TRBD2 (6 bases). Germline CDR1 SGHDT, CDR2 YYEEEE. This CDR3 is 16 amino acids long. V shed 4 bases and J shed 9 bases, with 23 bases lying between them. The CDR3 coding sequence is TGTGCCAGCAGCCCGGAATTAGGCGGCGGGGCTGGTGAGCAGTTCTTC. Translation: CASSPELGGGAGEQFF.

The V gene is TRBV30, the J gene TRBJ2-2; D unresolved. Germline loops: CDR1 GTSNPN, CDR2 SVGIG (reference sequence). V was clipped by 5 bases and J by 3 bases, with 10 bases between them. This CDR3 has 13 residues. The CDR3 is CAWSAHDTGELFF. The DNA of the CDR3 is TGTGCCTGGTCGGCGCATGACACCGGGGAGCTGTTTTTT.